This TCR beta chain was identified in a study of graft-versus-host responses after intestinal transplantation. The overall study: Isolated intestinal, liver-intestinal, or multivisceral transplants had been given to the recipients. Induction with anti-thymocyte globulin, then tacrolimus and steroids for around three years, was given to all recipients. Study-wide findings and caveats: Recipient bone marrow held GvH clones, some seen earlier in ileum or blood. Graft-donor T cell macrochimerism coincided with high graft-versus-host to host-versus-graft clonal ratios in allografts.

In regard to this clone: The antigen is undetermined.

Trimming took off 1 base at V and 0 bases at J, with 7 bases between the two ends. CDR3 size: 15 residues. CDR1 and CDR2 from the germline V gene are GTSNPN and SVGIG (reference sequence). Data came from immunoSEQ multiplex PCR; TCRdb stores just in-frame clones and leaves some out. This sample carries about 130,000 clones, 80% to 95% of them seen once, and the ten largest clones take roughly 0.19%. The clonotype comes from a human donor who received an intestinal transplant. The material was unstimulated CD4+ T cells sorted from spleen or lymph node cells, obtained before intestinal transplant. The chain employs TRBV30 and TRBJ1-6; possible D gene TRBD1, 5 bases. Here the CDR3 DNA reads TGTGCCTGGAGTGGGGGGAGCTCCTATAATTCACCCCTCCACTTT. It translates to CAWSGGSSYNSPLHF.